This T cell receptor beta chain emerged from a study of blood T cell repertoires in COVID-19. Study at large: Samples representing acute and convalescent COVID-19 were sourced from the United States, Italy and Spain. T cells, B-cell-depleted T cells, or PBMCs supplied cDNA or gDNA.

Original methodology: Estimation of nucleated cell counts relied on the amplification of reference gene primers. Generated by immunoSEQ multiplex PCR, the TCRdb table keeps only in-frame clones and is missing some. Clonal size and the V and J genes are those of that table, whereas D and trimming came from the DNA. Of a few hundred thousand clones listed, roughly 85% are singletons. J gave up 2 bases and V 0 bases, and 3 bases lay outside the gene matches. This CDR3 is 15 amino acids long. The V gene's germline CDR1 is LGHDT and CDR2 YNNKEL (reference sequence). The sequence derives from a woman aged 18-29 years with acute or convalescent COVID-19. The chain joins TRBV3-1 (or the pseudogene TRBV3-2) to TRBJ2-5; 7 bases match TRBD1. The sample was peripheral blood. The CDR3, as DNA: TGTGCCAGCAGCCAAGAAGTGGACAGGCAAGAGACCCAGTACTTC. Protein: CASSQEVDRQETQYF.